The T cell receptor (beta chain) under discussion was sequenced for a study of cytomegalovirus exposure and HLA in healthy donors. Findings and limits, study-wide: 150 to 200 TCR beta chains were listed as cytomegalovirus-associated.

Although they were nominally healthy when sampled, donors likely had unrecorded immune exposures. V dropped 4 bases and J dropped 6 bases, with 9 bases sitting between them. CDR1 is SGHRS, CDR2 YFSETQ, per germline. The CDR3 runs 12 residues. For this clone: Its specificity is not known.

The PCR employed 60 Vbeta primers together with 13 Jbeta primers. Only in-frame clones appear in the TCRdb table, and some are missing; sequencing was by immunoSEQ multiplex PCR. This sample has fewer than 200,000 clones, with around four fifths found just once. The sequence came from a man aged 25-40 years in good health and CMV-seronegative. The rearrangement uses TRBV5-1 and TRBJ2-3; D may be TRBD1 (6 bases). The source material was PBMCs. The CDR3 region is CASSTDRDTQYF. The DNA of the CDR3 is TGCGCCAGCAGCACCGACAGGGATACGCAGTATTTT.